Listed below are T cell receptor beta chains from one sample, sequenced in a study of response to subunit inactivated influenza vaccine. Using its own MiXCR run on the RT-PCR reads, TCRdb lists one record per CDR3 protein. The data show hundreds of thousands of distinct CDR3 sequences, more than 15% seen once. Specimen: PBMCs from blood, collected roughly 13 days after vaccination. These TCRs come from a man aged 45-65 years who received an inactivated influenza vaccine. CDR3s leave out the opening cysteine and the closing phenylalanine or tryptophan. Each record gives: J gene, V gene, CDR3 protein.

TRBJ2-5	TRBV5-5	ASSLLGQGEETQY
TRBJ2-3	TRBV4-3	ASSQDDGSKNTQY
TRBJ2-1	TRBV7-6	QEYNEQF
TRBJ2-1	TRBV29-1	SVEPGGVTYNEQF
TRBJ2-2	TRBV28	ASSPGQGAGSGELF
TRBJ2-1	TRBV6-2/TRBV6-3	ASSYSSAINEQF
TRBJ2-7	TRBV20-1	SASAGRGSYEQY
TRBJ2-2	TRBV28	ASSFLLLAGDGSGELF
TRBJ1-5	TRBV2	AIRTGGLHQPQH
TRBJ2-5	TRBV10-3	AISGDRGISETQY
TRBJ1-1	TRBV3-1	ASSQGYRTGNTEAF
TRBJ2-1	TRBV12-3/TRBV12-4	ASSSGLARSEQF
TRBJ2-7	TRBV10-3	AEEGRWEQY
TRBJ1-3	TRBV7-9	ASSPIGGPGNTIY
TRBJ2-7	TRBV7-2	ASSPRTGEQY
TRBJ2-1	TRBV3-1	ASSLLAANNEQF
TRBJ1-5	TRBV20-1	SARADRVFMEPQH
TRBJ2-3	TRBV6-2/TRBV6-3	ASTHRADTQY
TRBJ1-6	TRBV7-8	ASSFGVSDSPLH
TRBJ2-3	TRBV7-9	ASRPNSRTDTQY
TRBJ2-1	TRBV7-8	ASSLWTSGDNEQF
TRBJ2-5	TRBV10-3	ATHQGAGETQY